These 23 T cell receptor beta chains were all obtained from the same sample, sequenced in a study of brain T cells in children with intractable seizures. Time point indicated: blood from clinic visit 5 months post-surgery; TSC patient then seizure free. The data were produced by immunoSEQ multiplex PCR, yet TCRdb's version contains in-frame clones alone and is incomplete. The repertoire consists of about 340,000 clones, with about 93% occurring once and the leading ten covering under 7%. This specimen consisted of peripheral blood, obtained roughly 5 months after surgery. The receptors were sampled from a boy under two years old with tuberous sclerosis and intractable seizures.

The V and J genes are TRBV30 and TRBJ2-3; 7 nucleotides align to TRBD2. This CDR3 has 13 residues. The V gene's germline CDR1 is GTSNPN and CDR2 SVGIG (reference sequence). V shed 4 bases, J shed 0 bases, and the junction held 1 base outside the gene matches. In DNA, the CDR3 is TGTGCCTGGACTAGCGGTAGCACAGATACGCAGTATTTT. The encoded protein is CAWTSGSTDTQYF.

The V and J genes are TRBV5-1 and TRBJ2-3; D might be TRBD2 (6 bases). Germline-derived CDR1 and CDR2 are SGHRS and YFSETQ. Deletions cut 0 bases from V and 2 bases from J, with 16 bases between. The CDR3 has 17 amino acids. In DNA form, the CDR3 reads TGCGCCAGCAGCTTGGGGGTAAGCGGGTATGTCACAGATACGCAGTATTTT. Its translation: CASSLGVSGYVTDTQYF.

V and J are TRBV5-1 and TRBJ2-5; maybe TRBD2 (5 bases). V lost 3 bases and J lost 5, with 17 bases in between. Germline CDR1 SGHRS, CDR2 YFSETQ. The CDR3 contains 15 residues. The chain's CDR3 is CASSSSGVGVETQYF. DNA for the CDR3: TGCGCCAGCAGCTCTTCCGGGGTCGGGGTGGAGACCCAGTACTTC.

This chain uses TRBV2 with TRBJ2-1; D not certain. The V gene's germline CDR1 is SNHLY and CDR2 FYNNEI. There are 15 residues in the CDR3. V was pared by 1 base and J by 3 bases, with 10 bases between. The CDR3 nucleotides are TGTGCCAGCAGTGAAGGAAACATCTACTACAATGAGCAGTTCTTC. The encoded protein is CASSEGNIYYNEQFF.

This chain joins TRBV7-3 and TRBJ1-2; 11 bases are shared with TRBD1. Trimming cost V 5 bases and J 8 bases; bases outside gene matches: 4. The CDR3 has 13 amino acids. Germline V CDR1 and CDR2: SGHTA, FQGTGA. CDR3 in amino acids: CASSRTGGEGYTF. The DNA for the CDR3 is TGTGCCAGCAGCCGGACAGGGGGCGAGGGCTACACCTTC.

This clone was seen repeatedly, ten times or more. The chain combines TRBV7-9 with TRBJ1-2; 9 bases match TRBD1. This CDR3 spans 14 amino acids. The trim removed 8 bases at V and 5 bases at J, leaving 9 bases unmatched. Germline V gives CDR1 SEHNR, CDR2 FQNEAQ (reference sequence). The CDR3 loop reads CASGPGQGGYGYTF. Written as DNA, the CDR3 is TGTGCCAGCGGACCGGGACAGGGAGGGTATGGCTACACCTTC.

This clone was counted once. The CDR3 DNA reads TGTGCCAGCAGTTTATGGTCAACCTATAGCACAGATACGCAGTATTTT. Translating it yields CASSLWSTYSTDTQYF. The chain couples TRBV28 to TRBJ2-3, with D unclear. This CDR3 is built from 16 residues. Germline values: CDR1 MDHEN, CDR2 SYDVKM. With 0 bases removed from V and 0 bases from J, the gap between germline ends came to 10 bases.

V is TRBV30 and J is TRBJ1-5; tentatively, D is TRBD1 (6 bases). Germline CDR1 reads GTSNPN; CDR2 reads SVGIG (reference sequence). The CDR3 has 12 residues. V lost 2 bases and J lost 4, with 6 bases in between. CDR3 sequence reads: CAWSRGNQPQHF. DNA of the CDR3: TGTGCCTGGAGTAGGGGGAATCAGCCCCAGCATTTT.

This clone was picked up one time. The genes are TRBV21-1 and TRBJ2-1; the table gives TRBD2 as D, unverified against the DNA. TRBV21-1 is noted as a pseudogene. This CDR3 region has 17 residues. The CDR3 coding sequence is TGTGCCAGCAGCAAAGGACTAGCGGGAGCGGAGTCAAGTGAACAGTTCTTC. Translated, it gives CASSKGLAGAESSEQFF.

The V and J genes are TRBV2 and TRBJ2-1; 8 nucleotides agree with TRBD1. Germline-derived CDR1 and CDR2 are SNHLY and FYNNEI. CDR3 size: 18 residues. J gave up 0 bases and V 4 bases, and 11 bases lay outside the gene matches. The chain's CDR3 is CASSAQGALSSSYNEQFF. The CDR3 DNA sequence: TGTGCCAGCAGTGCTCAGGGGGCCCTGTCCAGCTCCTACAATGAGCAGTTCTTC.

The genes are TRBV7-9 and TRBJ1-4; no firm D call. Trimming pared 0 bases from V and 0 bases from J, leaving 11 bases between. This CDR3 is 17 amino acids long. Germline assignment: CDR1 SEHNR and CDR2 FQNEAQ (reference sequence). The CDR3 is CASSLARVRATNEKLFF. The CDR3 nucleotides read TGTGCCAGCAGCTTAGCGAGGGTGCGGGCAACTAATGAAAAACTGTTTTTT.

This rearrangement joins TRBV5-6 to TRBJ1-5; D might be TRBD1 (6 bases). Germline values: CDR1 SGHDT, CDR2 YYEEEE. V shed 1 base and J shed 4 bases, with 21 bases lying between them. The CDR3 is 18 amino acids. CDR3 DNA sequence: TGTGCCAGCAGCTTGCGGGGCGTGGGTAGGGGGATTAATCAGCCCCAGCATTTT. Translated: CASSLRGVGRGINQPQHF.

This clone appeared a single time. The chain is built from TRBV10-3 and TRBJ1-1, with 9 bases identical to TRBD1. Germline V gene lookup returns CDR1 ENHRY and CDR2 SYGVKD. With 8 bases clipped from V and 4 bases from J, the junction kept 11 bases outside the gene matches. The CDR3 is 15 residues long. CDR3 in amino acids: CAIGETGGAVTEAFF. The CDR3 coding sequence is TGTGCCATCGGGGAAACAGGGGGCGCGGTCACTGAAGCTTTCTTT.

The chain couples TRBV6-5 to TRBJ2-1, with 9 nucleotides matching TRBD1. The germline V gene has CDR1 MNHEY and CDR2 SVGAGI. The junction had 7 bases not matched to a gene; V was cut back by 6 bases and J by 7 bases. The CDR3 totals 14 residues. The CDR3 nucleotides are TGTGCCAGCAGCCCGGGACAGGGTTTGAATGAGCAGTTCTTC. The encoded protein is CASSPGQGLNEQFF.

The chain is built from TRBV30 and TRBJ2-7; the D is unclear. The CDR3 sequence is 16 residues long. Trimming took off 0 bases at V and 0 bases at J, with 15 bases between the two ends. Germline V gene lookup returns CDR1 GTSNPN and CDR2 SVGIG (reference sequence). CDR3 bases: TGTGCCTGGAGTGTTGAGTTAGGACGGGCCTCCTACGAGCAGTACTTC. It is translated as CAWSVELGRASYEQYF.

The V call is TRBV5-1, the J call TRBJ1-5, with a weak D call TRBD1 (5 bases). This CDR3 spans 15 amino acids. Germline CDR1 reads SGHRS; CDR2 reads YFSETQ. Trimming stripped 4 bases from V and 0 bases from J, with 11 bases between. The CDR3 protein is CASSVGLGSNQPQHF. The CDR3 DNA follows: TGCGCCAGCAGCGTGGGACTTGGTAGCAATCAGCCCCAGCATTTT. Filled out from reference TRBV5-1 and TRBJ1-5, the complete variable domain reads KAGVTQTPRYLIKTRGQQVTLSCSPISGHRSVSWYQQTPGQGLQFLFEYFSETQRNKGNFPGRFSGRQFSNSRSEMNVSTLELGDSALYLCASSVGLGSNQPQHFGDGTRLSIL.

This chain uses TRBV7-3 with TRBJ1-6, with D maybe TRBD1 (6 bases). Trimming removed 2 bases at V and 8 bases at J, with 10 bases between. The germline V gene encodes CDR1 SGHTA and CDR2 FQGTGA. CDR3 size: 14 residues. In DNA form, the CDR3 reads TGTGCCAGCAGCTTACGGGCAGGGGATTCACCCCTCCACTTT. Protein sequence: CASSLRAGDSPLHF.

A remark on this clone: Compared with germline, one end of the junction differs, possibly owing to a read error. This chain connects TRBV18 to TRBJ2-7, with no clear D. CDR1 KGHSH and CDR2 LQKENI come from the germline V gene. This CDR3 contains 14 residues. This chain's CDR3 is CASSRSPTSSTGSF. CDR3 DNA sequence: TGTGCCAGCTCTCGTTCGCCTACGAGCAGTACGGGTTCCTTC.

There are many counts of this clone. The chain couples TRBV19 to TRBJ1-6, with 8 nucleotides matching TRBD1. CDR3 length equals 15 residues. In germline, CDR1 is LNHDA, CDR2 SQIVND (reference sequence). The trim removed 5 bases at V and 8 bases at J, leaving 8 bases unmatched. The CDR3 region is CASSETGAVDSPLHF. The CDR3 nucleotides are TGTGCCAGTAGTGAGACAGGGGCAGTGGATTCACCCCTCCACTTT.

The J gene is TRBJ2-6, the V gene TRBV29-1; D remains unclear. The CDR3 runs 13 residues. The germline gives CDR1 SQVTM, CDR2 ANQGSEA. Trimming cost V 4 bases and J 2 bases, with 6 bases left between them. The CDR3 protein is CSVVDAGANVLTF. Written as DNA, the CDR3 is TGCAGCGTTGTCGACGCTGGGGCCAACGTCCTGACTTTC. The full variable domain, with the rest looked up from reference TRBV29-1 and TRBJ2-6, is SAVISQKPSRDICQRGTSLTIQCQVDSQVTMMFWYRQQPGQSLTLIATANQGSEATYESGFVIDKFPISRPNLTFSTLTVSNMSPEDSSIYLCSVVDAGANVLTFGAGSRLTVL.

The CDR3 here is CAWSLNTGIGYTF. CDR3 sequence (DNA): TGTGCCTGGAGCCTCAATACAGGGATTGGCTACACCTTC. V usage is TRBV30 and J usage is TRBJ1-2; tentative D call: TRBD1 (6 bases). From germline, CDR1 is GTSNPN and CDR2 SVGIG (reference sequence). The V gene lost 3 bases and the J gene lost 7 bases, with 15 bases spanning the gap. This CDR3 has 13 residues.

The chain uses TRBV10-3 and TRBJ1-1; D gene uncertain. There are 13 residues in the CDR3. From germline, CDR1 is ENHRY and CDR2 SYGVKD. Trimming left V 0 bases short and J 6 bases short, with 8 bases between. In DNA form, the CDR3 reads TGTGCCATCAGTGAGTCGGGGAAGGCTGAAGCTTTCTTT. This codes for CAISESGKAEAFF.

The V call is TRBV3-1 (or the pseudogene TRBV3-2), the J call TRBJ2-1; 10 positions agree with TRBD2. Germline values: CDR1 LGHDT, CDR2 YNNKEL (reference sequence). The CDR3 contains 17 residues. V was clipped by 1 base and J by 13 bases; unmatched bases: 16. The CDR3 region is CASSQVGGEAGGPKQFF. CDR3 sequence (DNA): TGTGCCAGCAGCCAAGTGGGTGGTGAAGCGGGAGGGCCAAAACAGTTCTTC.